The 7 T cell receptor beta chains listed next were all sequenced from one sample in a study of cytomegalovirus exposure and HLA in healthy donors. PCR used 60 Vbeta primers and 13 Jbeta primers. The data were produced by immunoSEQ multiplex PCR, yet TCRdb's version contains in-frame clones alone and is incomplete. The data contain 250,000 to 350,000 clones, roughly 90% of them singletons. Sequencing was carried out using PBMCs. Every receptor here comes from a young woman in good health and CMV-seronegative.

The rearrangement links TRBV11-2 to TRBJ2-1, with TRBD1 identical over 7 bases. After removal of 4 bases from V and 14 bases from J, the junction contained 17 bases not matched to a gene. Germline V gene sequence: CDR1 SGHAT, CDR2 FQNNGV. The CDR3 covers 15 residues. Written as DNA, the CDR3 is TGTGCCAGCAGCTCGATACAGGGGTACCGACGAGCAAAGTTCTTC. It yields the protein CASSSIQGYRRAKFF.

This sequence joins TRBV7-3 and TRBJ1-1; D is undetermined. From germline, CDR1 is SGHTA and CDR2 FQGTGA. V shed 5 bases and J shed 10 bases, with 17 bases lying between them. The CDR3 sequence is 13 residues long. CDR3 protein: CASSVDSLKPAFF. The CDR3 bases are TGTGCCAGCAGCGTAGATTCTCTCAAGCCAGCTTTCTTT. Drawing the rest from reference TRBV7-3 and TRBJ1-1, the complete variable domain is GAGVSQTPSNKVTEKGKYVELRCDPISGHTALYWYRQSLGQGPEFLIYFQGTGAADDSGLPNDRFFAVRPEGSVSTLKIQRTERGDSAVYLCASSVDSLKPAFFGQGTRLTVV.

This clone was found a few times. The chain uses TRBV30 and TRBJ2-1; 10 positions agree with TRBD2. V was clipped by 5 bases and J by 5 bases; unmatched bases: 0. Germline values: CDR1 GTSNPN, CDR2 SVGIG (reference sequence). The CDR3 length is 12 residues. The chain's CDR3 is CAWGLADNEQFF. CDR3 nucleotide sequence: TGTGCCTGGGGACTAGCGGACAATGAGCAGTTCTTC.

DNA of the CDR3: TGTGCCAGCAGCTTAGCAGGGGATGAAGCTTTCTTT. As protein: CASSLAGDEAFF. This chain uses TRBV7-9 with TRBJ1-1; tentatively, D is TRBD1 (5 bases). Germline V gene lookup returns CDR1 SEHNR and CDR2 FQNEAQ (reference sequence). Trimming took off 0 bases at V and 7 bases at J, with 6 bases between the two ends. The CDR3 consists of 12 residues. The full variable domain, its missing parts supplied by reference TRBV7-9 and TRBJ1-1, is DTGVSQNPRHKITKRGQNVTFRCDPISEHNRLYWYRQTLGQGPEFLTYFQNEAQLEKSRLLSDRFSAERPKGSFSTLEIQRTEQGDSAMYLCASSLAGDEAFFGQGTRLTVV.

This clone has just one count. The rearrangement uses TRBV5-1 and TRBJ2-7; D is unclear. The CDR3 sequence is 14 residues long. V lost 7 bases and J lost 2, with 16 bases in between. CDR1 SGHRS and CDR2 YFSETQ come from the germline V gene. DNA for the CDR3: TGCGCCAGCTCTGTGGGCAAAAATACCTACGAGCAGTACTTC. Translation gives CASSVGKNTYEQYF.

The chain carries TRBV6-1 and TRBJ2-7; perhaps TRBD1 as D (6 bases). The ends were cut back, 5 bases at V and 4 bases at J, with 15 bases in the middle. This CDR3 is 14 amino acids long. Germline V gene data show CDR1 as MNHNS and CDR2 as SASEGT. As DNA, the CDR3 is TGTGCCAGCAGTATACGGGACATCGTTTACGAGCAGTACTTC. Protein: CASSIRDIVYEQYF.

V gene TRBV5-4 combines with J gene TRBJ2-2; D call uncertain. V was cut by 2 bases and J by 1 base, with 3 bases left in between. This CDR3 spans 13 amino acids. Germline loops: CDR1 SGHNT, CDR2 YYREEE (reference sequence). The DNA of the CDR3 is TGTGCCAGCAGCTTACAGAACACCGGGGAGCTGTTTTTT. This sequence encodes CASSLQNTGELFF. Looking up the rest from reference TRBV5-4 and TRBJ2-2 gives the full variable domain: ETGVTQSPTHLIKTRGQQVTLRCSSQSGHNTVSWYQQALGQGPQFIFQYYREEENGRGNFPPRFSGLQFPNYSSELNVNALELDDSALYLCASSLQNTGELFFGEGSRLTVL.